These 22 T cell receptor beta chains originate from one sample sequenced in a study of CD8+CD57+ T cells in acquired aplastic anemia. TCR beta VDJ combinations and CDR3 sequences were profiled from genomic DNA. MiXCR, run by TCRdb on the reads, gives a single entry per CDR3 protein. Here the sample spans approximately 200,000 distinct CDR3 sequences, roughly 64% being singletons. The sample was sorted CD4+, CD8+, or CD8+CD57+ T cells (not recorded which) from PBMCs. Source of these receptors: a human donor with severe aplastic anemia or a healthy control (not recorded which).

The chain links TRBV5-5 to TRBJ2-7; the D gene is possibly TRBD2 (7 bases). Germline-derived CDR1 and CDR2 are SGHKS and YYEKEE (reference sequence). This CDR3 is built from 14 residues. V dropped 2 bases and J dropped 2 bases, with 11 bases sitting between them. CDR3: CASSFGGAPYEQYF. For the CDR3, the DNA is TGTGCCAGCAGCTTTGGGGGGGCCCCCTACGAGCAGTACTTC. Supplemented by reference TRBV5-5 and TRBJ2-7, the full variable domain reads DAGVTQSPTHLIKTRGQQVTLRCSPISGHKSVSWYQQVLGQGPQFIFQYYEKEERGRGNFPDRFSARQFPNYSSELNVNALLLGDSALYLCASSFGGAPYEQYFGPGTRLTVT.

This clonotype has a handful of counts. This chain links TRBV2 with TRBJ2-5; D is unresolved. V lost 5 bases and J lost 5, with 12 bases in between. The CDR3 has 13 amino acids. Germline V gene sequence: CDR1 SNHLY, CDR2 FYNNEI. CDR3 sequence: CASSRAPKETQYF. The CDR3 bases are TGTGCCAGCAGTCGGGCCCCAAAGGAGACCCAGTACTTC.

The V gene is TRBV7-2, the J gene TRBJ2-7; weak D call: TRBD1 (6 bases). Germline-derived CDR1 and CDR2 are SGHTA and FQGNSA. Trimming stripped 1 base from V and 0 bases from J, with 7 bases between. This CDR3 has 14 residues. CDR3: CASSLVDSSYEQYF. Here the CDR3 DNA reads TGTGCCAGCAGCTTAGTGGACAGCTCCTACGAGCAGTACTTC.

The CDR3 DNA reads as TGTGCCAGTAGTATCAGGGACCGAGCCTACGAGCAGTACTTC. Translating it yields CASSIRDRAYEQYF. The chain has TRBV19 and TRBJ2-7; TRBD1 or TRBD2 may be the D gene (5 bases each). V shed 3 bases and J shed 2 bases, with 11 bases lying between them. This CDR3 region has 14 residues. The V gene's germline CDR1 is LNHDA and CDR2 SQIVND (reference sequence).

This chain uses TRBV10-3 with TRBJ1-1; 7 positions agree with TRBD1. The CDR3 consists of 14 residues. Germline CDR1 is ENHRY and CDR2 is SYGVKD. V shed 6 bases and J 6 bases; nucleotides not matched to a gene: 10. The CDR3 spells CAIRPQGQGAEAFF. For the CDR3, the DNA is TGTGCCATCAGGCCACAGGGGCAGGGTGCTGAAGCTTTCTTT.

For the CDR3, the DNA is TGTGCCAGCAGCCGGCGCGCAATGGGCACCGGGGAGCTGTTTTTT. Protein: CASSRRAMGTGELFF. The V gene is TRBV7-9, the J gene TRBJ2-2; D gene uncertain. There are 15 residues in the CDR3. V lost 5 bases and J 4 bases, leaving 14 bases between the germline ends. Germline V gene sequence: CDR1 SEHNR, CDR2 FQNEAQ (reference sequence).

The CDR3 protein is CASSLDVGGGANVLTF. Here the CDR3 DNA reads TGTGCCAGCAGCTTAGATGTGGGTGGCGGGGCCAACGTCCTGACTTTC. V usage is TRBV7-9 and J usage is TRBJ2-6, with D uncertain. The CDR3 loop spans 16 amino acids. Deletions cut 1 base from V and 4 bases from J, with 11 bases between. The germline CDR1 and CDR2 sequences are SEHNR and FQNEAQ (reference sequence). Complete variable domain (other parts from reference TRBV7-9 and TRBJ2-6): DTGVSQNPRHKITKRGQNVTFRCDPISEHNRLYWYRQTLGQGPEFLTYFQNEAQLEKSRLLSDRFSAERPKGSFSTLEIQRTEQGDSAMYLCASSLDVGGGANVLTFGAGSRLTVL.

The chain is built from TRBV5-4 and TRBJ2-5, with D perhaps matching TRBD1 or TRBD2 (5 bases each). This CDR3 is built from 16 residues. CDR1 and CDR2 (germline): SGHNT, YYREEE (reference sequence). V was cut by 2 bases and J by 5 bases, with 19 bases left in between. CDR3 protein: CASSLTGANTGETQYF. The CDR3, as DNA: TGTGCCAGCAGCTTAACCGGGGCAAACACCGGGGAGACCCAGTACTTC.

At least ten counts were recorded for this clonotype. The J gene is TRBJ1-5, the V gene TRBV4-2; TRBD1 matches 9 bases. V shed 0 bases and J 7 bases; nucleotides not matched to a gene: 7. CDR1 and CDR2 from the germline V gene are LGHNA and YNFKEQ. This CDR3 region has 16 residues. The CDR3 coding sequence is TGTGCCAGCAGCCAAGACCGGGACAGGGAATTCCAGCCCCAGCATTTT. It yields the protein CASSQDRDREFQPQHF.

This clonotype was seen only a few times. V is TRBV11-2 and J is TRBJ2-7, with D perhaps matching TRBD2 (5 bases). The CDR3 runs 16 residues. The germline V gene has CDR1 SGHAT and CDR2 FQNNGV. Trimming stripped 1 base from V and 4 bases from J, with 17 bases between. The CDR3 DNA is TGTGCCAGCAGCTTAGCGGCGGGCCCGGAACCATACGAGCAGTACTTC. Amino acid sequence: CASSLAAGPEPYEQYF.

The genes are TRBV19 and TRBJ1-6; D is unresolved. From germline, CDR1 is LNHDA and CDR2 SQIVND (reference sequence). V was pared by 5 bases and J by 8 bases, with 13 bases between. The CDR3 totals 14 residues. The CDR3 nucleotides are TGTGCCAGTAGTGATACCCCGAGGGATTCACCCCTCCACTTT. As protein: CASSDTPRDSPLHF.

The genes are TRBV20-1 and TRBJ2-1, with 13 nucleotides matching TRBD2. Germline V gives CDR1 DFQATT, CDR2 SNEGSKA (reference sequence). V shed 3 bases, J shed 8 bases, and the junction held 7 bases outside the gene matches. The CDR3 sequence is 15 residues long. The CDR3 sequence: CSASGGLAGADEQFF. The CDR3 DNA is TGCAGTGCTAGTGGAGGACTAGCGGGAGCGGATGAGCAGTTCTTC.

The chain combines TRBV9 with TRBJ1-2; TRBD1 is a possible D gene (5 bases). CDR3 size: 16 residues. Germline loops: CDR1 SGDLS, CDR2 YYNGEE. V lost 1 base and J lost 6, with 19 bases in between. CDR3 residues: CASSVSPGQASHGYTF. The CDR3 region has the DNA TGTGCCAGCAGCGTATCCCCAGGGCAGGCATCACATGGCTACACCTTC.

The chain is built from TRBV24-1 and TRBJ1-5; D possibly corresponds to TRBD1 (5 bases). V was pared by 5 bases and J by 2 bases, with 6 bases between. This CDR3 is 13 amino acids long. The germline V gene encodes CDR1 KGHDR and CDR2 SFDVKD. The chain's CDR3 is CATSGGGNQPQHF. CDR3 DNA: TGTGCCACCAGTGGAGGGGGCAATCAGCCCCAGCATTTT.

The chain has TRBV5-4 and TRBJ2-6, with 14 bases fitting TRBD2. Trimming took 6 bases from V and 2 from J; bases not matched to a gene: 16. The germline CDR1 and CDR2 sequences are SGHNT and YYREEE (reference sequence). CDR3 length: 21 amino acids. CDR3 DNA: TGTGCCAGCAACGGAGGGACTAGCGGGGGCCGACTAACCGCTGGGGCCAACGTCCTGACTTTC. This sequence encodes CASNGGTSGGRLTAGANVLTF. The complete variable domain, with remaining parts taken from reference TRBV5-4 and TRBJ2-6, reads ETGVTQSPTHLIKTRGQQVTLRCSSQSGHNTVSWYQQALGQGPQFIFQYYREEENGRGNFPPRFSGLQFPNYSSELNVNALELDDSALYLCASNGGTSGGRLTAGANVLTFGAGSRLTVL.

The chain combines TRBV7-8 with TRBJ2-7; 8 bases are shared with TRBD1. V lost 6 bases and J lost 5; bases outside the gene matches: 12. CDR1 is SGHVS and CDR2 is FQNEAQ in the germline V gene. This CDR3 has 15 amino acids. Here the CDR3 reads CASSLTGDAFHEQYF. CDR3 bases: TGTGCCAGCAGTCTGACAGGGGACGCTTTTCACGAGCAGTACTTC.

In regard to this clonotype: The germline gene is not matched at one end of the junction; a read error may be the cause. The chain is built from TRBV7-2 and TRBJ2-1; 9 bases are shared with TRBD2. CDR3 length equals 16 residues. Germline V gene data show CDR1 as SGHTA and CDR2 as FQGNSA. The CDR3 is CASSQDERTSVYEQFF. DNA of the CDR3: TGCGCCAGCAGCCAAGATGAGCGGACTAGCGTCTATGAGCAGTTCTTC.

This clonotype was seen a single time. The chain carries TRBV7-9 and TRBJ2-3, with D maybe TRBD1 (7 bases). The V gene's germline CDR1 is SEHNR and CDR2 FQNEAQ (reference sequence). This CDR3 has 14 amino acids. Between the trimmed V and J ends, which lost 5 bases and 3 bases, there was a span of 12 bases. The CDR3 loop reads CASSIPGGTDTQYF. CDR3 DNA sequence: TGTGCCAGCAGCATACCAGGGGGGACAGATACGCAGTATTTT.

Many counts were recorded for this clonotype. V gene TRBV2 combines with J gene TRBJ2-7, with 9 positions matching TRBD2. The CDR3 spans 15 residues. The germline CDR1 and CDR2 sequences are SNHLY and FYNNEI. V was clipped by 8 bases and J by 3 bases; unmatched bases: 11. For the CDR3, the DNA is TGTGCCAGCCCCTCATCGCCTAGCGGGGACTACGAGCAGTACTTC. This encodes CASPSSPSGDYEQYF.

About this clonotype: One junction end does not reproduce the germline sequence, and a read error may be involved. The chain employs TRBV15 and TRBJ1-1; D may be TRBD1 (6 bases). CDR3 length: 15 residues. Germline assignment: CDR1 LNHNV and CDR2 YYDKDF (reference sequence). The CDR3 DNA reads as TGTGCCACCAGCGAGAGCAGGGGAATGAACACTGAAACTTTCTTT. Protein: CATSESRGMNTETFF.

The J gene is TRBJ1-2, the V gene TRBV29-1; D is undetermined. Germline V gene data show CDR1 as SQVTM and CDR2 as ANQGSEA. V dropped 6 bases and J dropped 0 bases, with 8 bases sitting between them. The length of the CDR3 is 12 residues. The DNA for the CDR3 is TGCAGCGTGTACAGTTCTAACTATGGCTACACCTTC. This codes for CSVYSSNYGYTF. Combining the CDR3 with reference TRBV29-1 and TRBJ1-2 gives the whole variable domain SAVISQKPSRDICQRGTSLTIQCQVDSQVTMMFWYRQQPGQSLTLIATANQGSEATYESGFVIDKFPISRPNLTFSTLTVSNMSPEDSSIYLCSVYSSNYGYTFGSGTRLTVV.

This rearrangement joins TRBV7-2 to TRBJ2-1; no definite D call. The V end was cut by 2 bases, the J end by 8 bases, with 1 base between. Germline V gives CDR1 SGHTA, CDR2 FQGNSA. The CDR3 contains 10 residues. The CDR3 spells CASSLYEQFF. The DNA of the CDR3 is TGTGCCAGCAGCTTATATGAGCAGTTCTTC.